A few counts support the clone carrying this TCR beta chain. The germline gives CDR1 SGDLS, CDR2 YYNGEE. The ends were cut back, 9 bases at V and 6 bases at J, with 15 bases in the middle. The CDR3 runs 13 residues. This sample was taken from a study of blood T cell repertoires in COVID-19. Study-wide context: Samples representing acute and convalescent COVID-19 were sourced from the United States, Italy and Spain. The cDNA or gDNA used as material had been derived from T cells, B-cell-depleted T cells, or PBMCs.

In the original workflow: Reference gene primers were amplified, and this amplification served to estimate nucleated cell counts. Here immunoSEQ multiplex PCR was the method, and the copy in TCRdb shows in-frame clones only, minus some. From that table come the V and J calls and clone size; the DNA was used to work out D and trimming. The sample consists of 400,000 to 450,000 clones, approximately 90% of them appearing once. V usage is TRBV9 and J usage is TRBJ2-2, with a weak D call TRBD2 (5 bases). The sample taken for sequencing was peripheral blood. The clonotype originates from a woman in her 30s with active or convalescent COVID-19. The DNA for the CDR3 is TGTGCCACTCGCCGAGGAGGCGCCGGGGAGCTGTTTTTT. The encoded protein is CATRRGGAGELFF.